This T cell receptor beta chain was sequenced during a study of cytomegalovirus exposure and HLA in healthy donors (TCRdb year 2017). Broadly, across the study: According to an earlier analysis of several hundred of the donors, 150 million to 200 million T cells yielded roughly 110 million unique TCR beta sequences and about 300 Gb of sequence data. An early release that covered some 640 HLA-typed donors contained about 300 gigabases of sequencing data and 70 million to 100 million unique TCR sequences. Among the roughly 370 genotyped donors, around 81% belonged to the genetic ancestry cluster associated with self-reported Caucasian donors. The study aimed to test whether cataloging public T cell receptors could reveal signatures of past pathogen exposure. The study profiled the T cell repertoires of hundreds of subjects by immunosequencing and related them to cytomegalovirus serostatus. Besides the first cohort of about 730 subjects, a separate validation cohort made up of over 95 different subjects was used. The study combined high-throughput TCR immunosequencing, statistical association of individual TCRs with disease status, and machine learning to predict cytomegalovirus infection status. In a later analysis, previously published TCR beta repertoires from 500 to 750 donors were re-analyzed and high-resolution HLA genotyping was added so that TCR occurrence patterns could be studied. Rather than drawing on any new phenotypic data, the later analysis identified candidate immune exposures from TCR beta sequences and the way those sequences occurred across donors. In an earlier analysis of around 540 of the donors, high-throughput TCR beta sequencing was used to judge whether each TCR beta V gene segment behaved as functional or pseudogenic. Donor age, sex, ethnicity and CMV serostatus were compiled alongside the repertoire data. In a later genetic analysis, genome-wide SNP genotypes for 398 of the 666 donors were used, and that subset was treated as a discovery cohort. All discovery cohort repertoires had been generated using a single sequencing platform. Both class I and class II loci were covered by HLA typing, at four-digit resolution. The number of typed donors differed by locus: roughly 629-640 for A, B, C, DRB1 and DQB1; 522 for DQA1; over 600 for DPA1; and some 470 for DPB1. Roughly five DR-DQ haplotypes were handled as single units for association and clustering, since linkage in the cohort was strong. On average, approximately 250,000 unique TCR beta nucleotide sequences were sequenced per donor among some 430 genotyped donors of the cohort, with around 19% of those sequences being non-productive. Overall study outcomes, separate from this receptor: In a later analysis, the rate of TCR association differed among HLA loci, with DRB1 alleles having the most associated TCRs and HLA-C alleles having the fewest. Because the 87-base-pair reads could not distinguish some IMGT-functional V segments, including TRBV6-2 and TRBV6-3, those segments were excluded. Assigning TCR associations to individual alleles was difficult when HLA alleles, especially DR and DQ, strongly co-occurred. Because counts were too low, roughly 17 rarely observed V segments, including chromosome 9 orphons, were left out of the earlier analysis of approximately 580 of the donors. In this cohort, only TCR beta chains were sequenced, and detectable features were limited by the absence of alpha or paired-chain data. Linkage disequilibrium might explain the correlated functional status among segregating V segments, but an unknown experimental factor could not be ruled out. A group of highly shared sequence variants was considered likely to be a technical artifact of the sequencing pipeline. Most CMV-associated TCR beta chains appeared to be HLA-restricted in a later analysis, and the HLA associations seemed to be driven largely by CMV exposure. CMV serostatus was the only immune exposure information available for the cohort. The study gave a list of some 150 TCR beta chains associated with cytomegalovirus. Presence/absence analyses assumed roughly uniform sequencing depth across donors, an assumption that may not hold. A later analysis reported that several top co-occurrence clusters appeared linked to parvovirus B19, influenza, CMV and Epstein-Barr virus. An association between a missense DCLRE1C variant and V-gene and J-gene trimming of TCR beta chains was found in a later genetic analysis and replicated in an independent cohort. In a later analysis, HLA-associated TCR beta chains were found to be more clonally expanded and to have lower generation probabilities than equally common non-associated chains. It was suggested by the authors that the approach could potentially be generalized to other disease states and immunological phenotypes. Compared with the roughly 710-donor mean, donors in an Asian-associated ancestry cluster had fewer N-insertions in productive TCRs, according to a later genetic analysis. At a false discovery rate of 0.05, a later analysis linked 16,951 TCR beta sequences to specific HLA alleles. A further reported finding was that TCR beta sequences accurately predicted the HLA-A and HLA-B alleles for most subjects in the first cohort. In an earlier analysis of about 540 of the donors, most TCR beta V segments were observed in productive rearrangements about 87% or about 30% of the time, broadly matching IMGT annotations. Cytomegalovirus status was reported to be diagnosed by the classifier with high specificity and sensitivity in both the original and validation cohorts. In vitro tests confirmed that a few of the cytomegalovirus-associated TCR beta chains recognize cytomegalovirus antigens. HLA typing was unavailable for some donors at each locus, so association tests used only the typed subset. Most TCR sequences were seen in very few donors, while some public TCRs were found in many individuals.

The cohort comprised fewer than 700 healthy bone marrow donors. Cohort members were all nominally healthy when sampled, although unrecorded immune exposures were likely present. CMV serostatus was positive for approximately 300 and negative for 352 of the 666 cohort members, and was not recorded for this donor. Every donor gave a peripheral blood sample, and the peripheral blood mononuclear cells from that sample were used for TCR beta sequencing. Genomic DNA extraction from the blood cell samples was performed with the Qiagen DNeasy Blood Extraction Kit. V ends up 2 bases short and J 0 bases short, with an unmatched junction base count of 10. Reading from cysteine to phenylalanine, the CDR3 counts 18 amino acids. The entry retains the CDR3 DNA only, 54 bases that are in frame from base 1. The germline V gene provides CDR1 MDHEN and CDR2 SYDVKM. On this clone: Its cognate antigen has yet to be identified.

Library construction relied on the immunoSEQ multiplex PCR assay. The multiplex PCR relied on a mix of 60 forward primers for TCR Vbeta segments and 13 reverse primers for TCR Jbeta segments. The CDR3 region of rearranged TCR beta genes was amplified from genomic DNA by a multiplex PCR assay. The amplified TCR beta libraries were sequenced on the Illumina HiSeq System as 87-base-pair reads. The published analysis was carried out like this. Across the roughly 640 repertoires, a later analysis counted 80 million or so unique TCR beta chains, around 11 million of which were shared by at least two donors. To remove PCR and sequencing errors, raw reads were error-corrected and collapsed into unique sequences using a nearest-neighbor algorithm that merged closely related sequences. Alignment of CDR3 sequences to IMGT reference sequences was used to assign V, D and J gene segments. For a sequence to be retained, at least a six-nucleotide match to both a V gene segment and a J gene segment was required. A rearrangement counted as productive if the CDR3 had no stop codons and remained in frame with V and J, and every other rearrangement counted as non-productive. CDR3 was defined by IMGT convention, running from the second conserved V-encoded cysteine to the conserved J-encoded phenylalanine. The earlier analysis of some 550 of the donors excluded any sequence lacking an unambiguous match to a single V gene segment. An earlier analysis of a few hundred of the donors called V segments functional above 56.7% productive rearrangements and segregating when the between-donor standard deviation exceeded 5%. A statistical classification framework was built to diagnose cytomegalovirus status from the catalog of TCR beta chain sequences. A later analysis assigned V and J genes by comparing TCR nucleotide sequences with IMGT/GENE-DB human TR gene sequences. The TCRdist pipeline was used in a later analysis to assign CDR3 sequences and most-parsimonious VDJ recombination scenarios. In a later analysis, every TCR beta chain was defined by the combination of its CDR3 amino acid sequence and its V-gene family, and reads without a unique V-gene family were dropped. To address suspected cross-contamination and a sequencing artifact, a later analysis removed approximately 600 highly shared, low-generation-probability nucleotide sequences. For each public chain, a later analysis derived a clonal expansion index from normalized ranks of inferred template counts within each repertoire. Generation probabilities in a later analysis came from a VDJ recombination model fitted to out-of-frame rearrangements, and those results were checked against IGoR. A later analysis scored TCR-TCR, TCR-HLA and TCR-CMV co-occurrence with hypergeometric tests, applying a repertoire-size bias correction to TCR pairs. To estimate false discovery rates, a later analysis permuted the HLA or CMV assignments 20 times. In a later analysis, co-occurring TCRs were grouped using DBSCAN, with TCRdist sequence similarity added in when clustering inside HLA-allele-positive subsets. Co-occurrence clustering excluded repertoires with fewer than 30,000 or more than 120,000 public chains, plus five with anomalous nucleotide sharing. This is the immuneACCESS table as TCRdb keeps it, with only in-frame sequences that have V and J called. A part of the clones is gone; compared with another copy, unresolved V genes explain less than half, and the rest is unexplained. V and J calls and clone size come straight from that table; D and trimming were deduced from the DNA. The sample's clone listing holds tens of thousands of clones. In total, the top ten clones hold about 6.2% of the sample.

This clonotype originated in a human donor in good health. The chain is made from TRBV28 and TRBJ1-5; the central 7 bases match TRBD1. Sequenced: PBMCs. This receptor has the CDR3 CASSLALTGDYSNQPQHF. The nucleotide sequence is TGTGCCAGCAGTTTAGCTCTCACAGGGGATTATAGCAATCAGCCCCAGCATTTT.